Presented here are 8 T cell receptor beta chains from one specimen sequenced in a study of cytomegalovirus exposure and HLA in healthy donors. The study ran its PCR with 60 Vbeta and 13 Jbeta primers. Assay used: immunoSEQ multiplex PCR; TCRdb lists only in-frame clones, some missing. This sample has 180,000 or so clones, with 75% to 80% found just once. Specimen: PBMCs. The receptors come from a middle-aged man in good health and CMV-seropositive.

CDR3 sequence: CASSLLASGIFQETQYF. As DNA, the CDR3 is TGTGCCAGCAGCTTGTTGGCTAGCGGGATCTTCCAAGAGACCCAGTACTTC. The gene calls are TRBV5-8 and TRBJ2-5, with TRBD2 identical over 9 bases. CDR1 and CDR2 (germline): SGHTS, YDEGEE. Trimming removed 1 base from V and 1 base from J; junction bases left unmatched: 8. The CDR3 has 17 residues.

The chain employs TRBV6-5 and TRBJ1-1; TRBD1 matches 7 bases. The V and J ends lost 6 bases and 4 bases, in that order; junction bases with no gene match: 11. CDR3 length: 15 amino acids. In germline, CDR1 is MNHEY, CDR2 SVGAGI. The CDR3 protein is CASSPIGQASTEAFF. In DNA, the CDR3 is TGTGCCAGCAGCCCGATCGGACAGGCAAGCACTGAAGCTTTCTTT.

This clone has only a few counts. Germline is not matched at one junction end, which may reflect a read error. The CDR3 is CASSPLAYGRGKNSQYF. CDR3 DNA sequence: TGTGCCAGCAGCCCCCTAGCTTACGGGAGAGGCAAAAACAGTCAGTACTTC. The genes are TRBV28 and TRBJ2-4, with TRBD2 as a possible D gene (6 bases). CDR3 length: 17 amino acids. Per the germline V gene, CDR1 is MDHEN and CDR2 is SYDVKM.

This clone has only a few counts. The V gene is TRBV4-1, the J gene TRBJ1-1; TRBD1 aligns across 11 bases. Germline V lookup: CDR1 MGHRA, CDR2 YSYEKL. The CDR3 has 15 residues. J gave up 5 bases and V 3 bases, and 5 bases lay outside the gene matches. CDR3 sequence reads: CASSHPGTGGTEAFF. CDR3 bases: TGCGCCAGCAGCCACCCTGGGACAGGGGGAACTGAAGCTTTCTTT.

The rearrangement joins TRBV29-1 to TRBJ1-1; tentatively, D is TRBD1 (6 bases). V dropped 7 bases and J dropped 1 base, with 13 bases sitting between them. The CDR3 runs to 13 residues. The germline V gene encodes CDR1 SQVTM and CDR2 ANQGSEA. The CDR3 loop reads CSARRGENTEAFF. The CDR3 bases are TGCAGCGCCCGCAGGGGTGAGAACACTGAAGCTTTCTTT.

As regards this clone: No conserved phenylalanine or tryptophan is present at the end of the CDR3, so a read error is the likely explanation. This chain joins TRBV9 and TRBJ2-3; TRBD2 agrees at 9 bases. The trim removed 2 bases at V and 3 bases at J, leaving 1 base unmatched. The CDR3 extends over 14 amino acids. The germline gives CDR1 SGDLS, CDR2 YYNGEE. CDR3 residues: CASSVSGRTDTQYL. The CDR3 DNA is TGTGCCAGCAGCGTCAGCGGGAGGACAGATACGCAGTATCTT.

The rearrangement joins TRBV19 to TRBJ1-4; D remains unclear. Per germline, CDR1 LNHDA and CDR2 SQIVND (reference sequence). The CDR3 extends over 14 amino acids. The V and J ends lost 5 bases and 7 bases respectively, with 14 bases between them. CDR3: CASSPQRRSEKLFF. The CDR3 nucleotides are TGTGCCAGTAGTCCACAGCGGAGGAGTGAAAAACTGTTTTTT. The whole variable domain, remainder taken from reference TRBV19 and TRBJ1-4, is DGGITQSPKYLFRKEGQNVTLSCEQNLNHDAMYWYRQDPGQGLRLIYYSQIVNDFQKGDIAEGYSVSREKKESFPLTVTSAQKNPTAFYLCASSPQRRSEKLFFGSGTQLSVL.

In its sample, this clone was seen once. The chain recombines TRBV18 with TRBJ2-2, with 7 bases aligning to TRBD2. Trimming cost V 4 bases and J 2 bases; bases outside gene matches: 4. This CDR3 contains 15 residues. The V gene's germline CDR1 is KGHSH and CDR2 LQKENI. The CDR3 is CASSQLAPNTGELFF. The DNA for the CDR3 is TGTGCCAGCTCACAACTAGCGCCAAACACCGGGGAGCTGTTTTTT.